A single sample gave rise to the 5 T cell receptor beta chains below, sequenced in a study of early T cells in non-severe SARS-CoV-2 infection. TCRdb itself ran the 5' RACE reads through MiXCR, one entry per CDR3 protein. The table lists 51,000 or so distinct CDR3 sequences, approximately 9.9% of them singletons, with roughly 13% in the top ten. The source material was whole blood. The receptors come from an adult who was a healthcare worker with PCR-confirmed SARS-CoV-2 infection or an uninfected control (not recorded which).

This clonotype was detected ten times or more. The V and J genes are TRBV11-1 and TRBJ1-1; D is undetermined. The CDR3 spans 14 residues. V was cut by 5 bases and J by 6 bases, with 16 bases left in between. Germline loops: CDR1 SGHAT, CDR2 FQDESV (reference sequence). CDR3 sequence reads: CASSPLVPGAEAFF. DNA of the CDR3: TGTGCCAGCAGCCCCTTGGTCCCTGGGGCTGAAGCTTTCTTT.

In this sample, this clonotype is medium-sized. The V call is TRBV27, the J call TRBJ2-3, with TRBD1 matching 7 bases. Germline lookup yields CDR1 MNHEY and CDR2 SMNVEV (reference sequence). Trimming cost V 0 bases and J 6 bases; bases outside gene matches: 3. The CDR3 is 14 amino acids. The CDR3 reads CASSLSTGLDTQYF. The DNA of the CDR3 is TGTGCCAGCAGTTTATCGACAGGGTTGGATACGCAGTATTTT.

V and J are TRBV7-9 and TRBJ2-7, with D possibly being TRBD1 or TRBD2 (5 bases each). This CDR3 contains 17 residues. V lost 5 bases and J lost 0, with 20 bases in between. Germline V lookup: CDR1 SEHNR, CDR2 FQNEAQ (reference sequence). The CDR3 here is CASSQVVGGPRSYEQYF. Here the CDR3 DNA reads TGTGCCAGCAGCCAGGTTGTTGGGGGTCCGCGCTCCTACGAGCAGTACTTC.

This clonotype was observed at least ten times. For the CDR3, the DNA is TGTGCCAGCAGTCAGGGCACAAAAGAGACCCAGTACTTC. Its translation is CASSQGTKETQYF. The genes are TRBV12-3 or TRBV12-4 and TRBJ2-5; TRBD1 might be the D (5 bases). The germline V and J ends were trimmed by 5 bases and 3 bases, with 10 bases remaining between them. This CDR3 has 13 amino acids.

This clonotype was seen only a few times. The rearrangement uses TRBV6-5 and TRBJ1-6; the D is unclear. CDR3 length: 16 residues. Germline lookup yields CDR1 MNHEY and CDR2 SVGAGI. V was pared by 4 bases and J by 2 bases, with 12 bases between. The CDR3 reads CASSSWTDPYNSPLHF. Written as DNA, the CDR3 is TGTGCCAGCAGTTCCTGGACCGATCCCTATAATTCACCCCTCCACTTT.